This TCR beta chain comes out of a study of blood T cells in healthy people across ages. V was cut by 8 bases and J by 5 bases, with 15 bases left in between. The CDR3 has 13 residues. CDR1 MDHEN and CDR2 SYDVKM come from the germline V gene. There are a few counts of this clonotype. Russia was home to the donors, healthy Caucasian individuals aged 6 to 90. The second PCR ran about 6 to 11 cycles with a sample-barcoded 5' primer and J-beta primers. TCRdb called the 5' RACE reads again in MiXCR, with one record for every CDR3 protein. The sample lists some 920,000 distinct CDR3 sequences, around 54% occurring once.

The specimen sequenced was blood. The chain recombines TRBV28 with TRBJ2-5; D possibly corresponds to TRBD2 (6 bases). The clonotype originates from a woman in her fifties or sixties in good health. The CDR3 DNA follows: TGTGCCAGCGCAAGGAGGGCCTGGGAGACCCAGTACTTC. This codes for CASARRAWETQYF.